One and the same sample provided the 2 T cell receptor beta chains below, sequenced in a study of blood T cell repertoires in COVID-19. Assay: immunoSEQ multiplex PCR; the TCRdb copy retains only in-frame clones and omits some. The sample has under 400,000 clones, around 87% seen once. Sequencing used peripheral blood. Source of these receptors: a man aged 18 to 29 with active or convalescent COVID-19.

This clone was seen more than once but under ten times. The chain recombines TRBV18 with TRBJ2-5, with unresolved D. V was pared by 0 bases and J by 4 bases, with 12 bases between. This CDR3 has 15 amino acids. Germline assignment: CDR1 KGHSH and CDR2 LQKENI. The CDR3 nucleotides read TGTGCCAGCTCACCACCGAGTACTAACCGAGAGACCCAGTACTTC. Translation: CASSPPSTNRETQYF.

V is TRBV2 and J is TRBJ1-1, with TRBD1 identical over 9 bases. CDR3 length: 15 residues. V was clipped by 9 bases and J by 4 bases; unmatched bases: 12. In germline, CDR1 is SNHLY, CDR2 FYNNEI. The DNA for the CDR3 is TGTGCCAGTGTCCAACAGGGGGCGCGGGGCACTGAAGCTTTCTTT. It encodes CASVQQGARGTEAFF.